These 8 T cell receptor beta chains share one sample of origin, sequenced in a study of multiple sclerosis patients with progressive multifocal leukoencephalopathy. Described time point: before natalizumab initiation. Profiled with immunoSEQ multiplex PCR; TCRdb holds only in-frame clones, not every one. The table records about 30,000 clones, around 93% of them present only once. The sequencing input was PBMCs. The source of these receptors is a man aged 25-40 years with multiple sclerosis.

This chain connects TRBV5-8 to TRBJ2-1; D remains ambiguous. CDR3 length: 15 residues. The V gene's germline CDR1 is SGHTS and CDR2 YDEGEE. Trimming took 4 bases from V and 1 from J, leaving 12 bases between them. The CDR3 DNA is TGTGCCAGCAGCCTGGACCTTCTTTCCTACAATGAGCAGTTCTTC. Its translation: CASSLDLLSYNEQFF.

This clone was seen a few times. The genes are TRBV4-3 and TRBJ1-5; D is possibly TRBD1 (5 bases). This CDR3 is 13 amino acids long. The V and J ends lost 4 bases and 4 bases respectively, with 8 bases between them. CDR1 is LGHNA and CDR2 is YSLEER in the germline V gene. The CDR3 DNA reads as TGCGCCAGCAGCCCAGGGACGAATCAGCCCCAGCATTTT. Amino acid sequence: CASSPGTNQPQHF.

The chain uses TRBV5-8 and TRBJ2-7; possible D gene TRBD2, 5 bases. Trimming took off 6 bases at V and 3 bases at J, with 7 bases between the two ends. The CDR3 is 11 amino acids. CDR1 SGHTS and CDR2 YDEGEE come from the germline V gene. Written as DNA, the CDR3 is TGTGCCAGCATTGAGGGCTACGAGCAGTACTTC. It codes for CASIEGYEQYF. Complete variable domain (other parts from reference TRBV5-8 and TRBJ2-7): EAGVTQSPTHLIKTRGQQATLRCSPISGHTSVYWYQQALGLGLQFLLWYDEGEERNRGNFPPRFSGRQFPNYSSELNVNALELEDSALYLCASIEGYEQYFGPGTRLTVT.

This chain links TRBV29-1 with TRBJ2-5; D might be TRBD2 (5 bases). This CDR3 comprises 13 residues. CDR1 is SQVTM, CDR2 ANQGSEA, per germline. This CDR3 reads CTSRNPGGETQYF. DNA of the CDR3: TGCACTTCTCGTAATCCCGGAGGAGAGACCCAGTACTTC. The complete variable domain, with remaining parts taken from reference TRBV29-1 and TRBJ2-5, reads SAVISQKPSRDICQRGTSLTIQCQVDSQVTMMFWYRQQPGQSLTLIATANQGSEATYESGFVIDKFPISRPNLTFSTLTVSNMSPEDSSIYLCTSRNPGGETQYFGPGTRLLVL.

The rearrangement uses TRBV6-1 and TRBJ2-1, with D uncertain. Trimming pared 7 bases from V and 3 bases from J, leaving 16 bases between. Per the germline V gene, CDR1 is MNHNS and CDR2 is SASEGT. This CDR3 is 15 amino acids long. DNA for the CDR3: TGTGCCAGCATCGATCGGAATATCGTCTACAATGAGCAGTTCTTC. Translating gives CASIDRNIVYNEQFF.

This clone was recorded once. The gene calls are TRBV5-5 and TRBJ2-7; 7 nucleotides agree with TRBD1. J lost 2 bases, V lost 0 bases, and 2 bases had no gene match. In germline, CDR1 is SGHKS, CDR2 YYEKEE (reference sequence). The CDR3 consists of 14 residues. The CDR3 sequence: CASSLGDSPYEQYV. In DNA, the CDR3 is TGTGCCAGCAGCTTGGGGGACAGTCCCTACGAGCAGTACGTC.

This clone was observed a single time. This chain links TRBV30 with TRBJ2-2; D uncertain. This CDR3 has 11 residues. V shed 4 bases and J shed 2 bases, with 2 bases lying between them. The germline V gene has CDR1 GTSNPN and CDR2 SVGIG (reference sequence). The CDR3 sequence is CAWTNTGELFF. Here the CDR3 DNA reads TGTGCCTGGACAAACACCGGGGAGCTGTTTTTT.

This sequence joins TRBV9 and TRBJ2-1; 10 bases map to TRBD2. Looked up from germline, CDR1 is SGDLS and CDR2 is YYNGEE. Losses at the gene ends were 0 bases for V and 6 bases for J; bases not matched to a gene: 3. This CDR3 contains 15 residues. The chain's CDR3 is CASSVGASGSNEQFF. DNA of the CDR3: TGTGCCAGCAGCGTAGGGGCTAGCGGGAGCAATGAGCAGTTCTTC.